This T cell receptor beta chain was recorded in a study of cytomegalovirus exposure and HLA in healthy donors. Across the study: Researchers found that under 90% of fewer than 450 genotyped donors fell within the Caucasian-associated ancestry cluster. Study-level points and caveats: Per a prior analysis, the majority of TCR beta V segments were productive roughly 87% or roughly 30% of the time. For most subjects, TCR beta sequences were reported to predict HLA-A and HLA-B alleles with accuracy. A missense variant in DCLRE1C was later tied to TCR beta V- and J-gene trimming.

CDR1 and CDR2 from the germline V gene are SGHNT and YYREEE (reference sequence). This CDR3 has 15 amino acids. The V end lost 0 bases, the J end lost 0 bases, and 9 bases lay between the germline ends. About this clone itself: What it recognizes is unknown.

Primers for the PCR totalled 60 Vbeta and 13 Jbeta. Produced via immunoSEQ multiplex PCR; TCRdb's table is partial and in-frame only. The repertoire holds about 110,000 clones, with about four fifths as singletons. This receptor was identified in a woman in her sixties in good health and CMV-seropositive. The rearrangement links TRBV5-4 to TRBJ1-2, with D hard to call. The sample taken for sequencing was PBMCs. This CDR3 reads CASSLAGSANYGYTF. CDR3 in DNA: TGTGCCAGCAGCTTGGCCGGCAGCGCTAACTATGGCTACACCTTC.